The next 10 T cell receptor beta chains were all read from a single sample in a study of blood T cell repertoires in COVID-19. Sequencing was performed with immunoSEQ multiplex PCR; in TCRdb, only in-frame clones are kept and a portion is missing. The table records about 90,000 clones, approximately 80% of them present only once. Sequences were obtained from peripheral blood. Receptors were obtained from a woman aged 70-85 years with acute or convalescent COVID-19.

The V gene is TRBV6-6, the J gene TRBJ2-1; 8 nucleotides match TRBD2. The CDR3 has 16 residues. Germline assignment: CDR1 MNHNY and CDR2 SVGAGI (reference sequence). J was trimmed by 8 bases and V by 5 bases; bases with no gene match: 14. The CDR3 sequence: CASSNSGTRPLYEQFF. As DNA, the CDR3 is TGTGCCAGCAGTAATTCCGGGACTAGGCCCTTGTATGAGCAGTTCTTC.

This clone appeared a few times. V and J are TRBV28 and TRBJ2-7; a weak D match, TRBD2 (6 bases). There are 16 residues in the CDR3. Germline V gene sequence: CDR1 MDHEN, CDR2 SYDVKM. Trimming removed 5 bases at V and 0 bases at J, with 17 bases between. The CDR3 loop reads CASSDPAGTGSYEQYF. In DNA form, the CDR3 reads TGTGCCAGCAGTGACCCTGCGGGGACCGGCTCCTACGAGCAGTACTTC.

The rearrangement joins TRBV28 to TRBJ2-7; D is unclear. The germline V and J ends were trimmed by 6 bases and 0 bases, with 12 bases remaining between them. Germline-derived CDR1 and CDR2 are MDHEN and SYDVKM. CDR3 size: 14 residues. This chain's CDR3 is CASSQDTLSYEQYF. CDR3 DNA: TGTGCCAGCAGCCAAGACACACTCTCCTACGAGCAGTACTTC.

The chain joins TRBV7-9 to TRBJ2-1, with TRBD2 matching over 11 bases. Per the germline V gene, CDR1 is SEHNR and CDR2 is FQNEAQ (reference sequence). The CDR3 is 16 residues long. With V trimmed by 5 bases and J by 7 bases, 10 bases remained unmatched. The CDR3 DNA follows: TGTGCCAGCAGCACCCAGACTAGCGGGATATTGAATGAGCAGTTCTTC. Protein product: CASSTQTSGILNEQFF. Full variable domain (missing parts from reference TRBV7-9 and TRBJ2-1): DTGVSQNPRHKITKRGQNVTFRCDPISEHNRLYWYRQTLGQGPEFLTYFQNEAQLEKSRLLSDRFSAERPKGSFSTLEIQRTEQGDSAMYLCASSTQTSGILNEQFFGPGTRLTVL.

The chain joins TRBV29-1 to TRBJ1-5; 7 nucleotides align to TRBD1. The CDR3 runs to 13 residues. Trimming at V came to 6 bases and at J to 2 bases, leaving 4 bases not matched to a gene. Per germline, CDR1 SQVTM and CDR2 ANQGSEA. CDR3 in DNA: TGCAGCGTGTCTGACAGGGGCAATCAGCCCCAGCATTTT. Translated: CSVSDRGNQPQHF.

This clone was observed a single time. The CDR3 region has the DNA TGTGCCAGCAGTCAGAACCTGGACAGTCCCTATGGCTACACCTTC. Its translation: CASSQNLDSPYGYTF. The chain links TRBV27 to TRBJ1-2, with D possibly matching TRBD1 (6 bases). The ends were cut back, 5 bases at V and 4 bases at J, with 17 bases in the middle. Germline CDR1 reads MNHEY; CDR2 reads SMNVEV (reference sequence). The CDR3 consists of 15 residues.

The chain links TRBV5-4 to TRBJ1-1, with 7 bases aligning to TRBD1. Germline loops: CDR1 SGHNT, CDR2 YYREEE (reference sequence). V was clipped by 4 bases and J by 7 bases; unmatched bases: 7. This CDR3 spans 13 amino acids. The CDR3 reads CASSPRQGNEAFF. The CDR3, as DNA: TGTGCCAGCAGCCCCAGACAGGGCAATGAAGCTTTCTTT.

The chain joins TRBV27 to TRBJ1-1, with a weak D call TRBD1 (6 bases). Germline lookup yields CDR1 MNHEY and CDR2 SMNVEV (reference sequence). Deletions cut 1 base from V and 6 bases from J, with 12 bases between. This CDR3 comprises 14 residues. DNA for the CDR3: TGTGCCAGCAGTTTATTAAACAGGGTGGCTGAAGCTTTCTTT. Protein: CASSLLNRVAEAFF.

The J gene is TRBJ1-2, the V gene TRBV7-9; TRBD1 aligns across 7 bases. This CDR3 region has 14 residues. Germline V gives CDR1 SEHNR, CDR2 FQNEAQ (reference sequence). Trimming took 5 bases from V and 3 from J; bases not matched to a gene: 6. The CDR3 DNA reads TGTGCCAGCAGCCCCGGCAGGGGGGACTATGGCTACACCTTC. Its translation is CASSPGRGDYGYTF.

The chain joins TRBV7-3 to TRBJ1-6, with D tentatively TRBD1 (5 bases). Germline V gene lookup returns CDR1 SGHTA and CDR2 FQGTGA. CDR3 length: 14 amino acids. V dropped 4 bases and J dropped 6 bases, with 10 bases sitting between them. CDR3 region: CASSWGGINSPLHF. The CDR3 DNA reads TGTGCCAGCAGCTGGGGCGGGATTAATTCACCCCTCCACTTT.